Listed here are 18 T cell receptor beta chains from one sample, sequenced in a study of neurological immune-mediated disorders. Using its own MiXCR run on the 5' RACE reads, TCRdb lists one record per CDR3 protein. The repertoire holds over 75,000 distinct CDR3 sequences, 5.8% seen once, with roughly 7.9% in the top ten. The time point denotes: longitudinal time-point 2. Sequenced material: PBMCs. The receptors derive from a woman in her sixties or seventies with multiple sclerosis.

This clonotype was counted at least ten times. The chain links TRBV20-1 to TRBJ2-5; 8 bases fit TRBD2. CDR1 and CDR2 (germline): DFQATT, SNEGSKA (reference sequence). This CDR3 has 14 amino acids. The V gene end was trimmed by 6 bases and the J gene end by 2 bases; junction bases not matched to a gene: 8. CDR3 DNA: TGCAGTGCCATTAGCGGGGCGTTACAAGAGACCCAGTACTTC. It translates to CSAISGALQETQYF.

This clonotype was recorded at least ten times. The chain carries TRBV7-8 and TRBJ2-1, with 9 bases lining up with TRBD1. Trimming at V came to 5 bases and at J to 3 bases, leaving 5 bases not matched to a gene. CDR3 length: 15 residues. Looked up from germline, CDR1 is SGHVS and CDR2 is FQNEAQ. CDR3 amino acids: CASSPPGQGYNEQFF. The CDR3 DNA follows: TGTGCCAGCAGCCCCCCGGGACAGGGCTACAATGAGCAGTTCTTC.

This clonotype occurred a few times. The genes are TRBV6-5 and TRBJ2-7; 9 nucleotides match TRBD1. The CDR3 totals 13 residues. V was pared by 8 bases and J by 3 bases, with 5 bases of the junction left unmatched. Germline V gives CDR1 MNHEY, CDR2 SVGAGI. In DNA form, the CDR3 reads TGTGCCAGCGAACAGACAGGGGGCTACGAGCAGTACTTC. This encodes CASEQTGGYEQYF.

This chain uses TRBV20-1 with TRBJ2-1; D not resolved. From germline, CDR1 is DFQATT and CDR2 SNEGSKA (reference sequence). The CDR3 covers 14 residues. Trimming took 6 bases from V and 6 from J, leaving 18 bases between them. CDR3 in DNA: TGCAGTGCGTACCGGACCCAGACGGGCAATGAGCAGTTCTTC. Its translation is CSAYRTQTGNEQFF.

This clonotype has at least ten counts. The chain recombines TRBV2 with TRBJ2-2; 7 bases fit TRBD2. The V segment lost 7 bases and the J segment 6 bases; nucleotides outside the gene matches: 5. The CDR3 length is 13 residues. Germline V CDR1 and CDR2: SNHLY, FYNNEI. In nucleotides, the CDR3 is TGTGCCAGCACGGGCCGGGGGGCCGGGGAGCTGTTTTTT. This sequence encodes CASTGRGAGELFF.

This clonotype was detected ten times or more. The chain links TRBV12-3 or TRBV12-4 to TRBJ2-7, with D hard to call. V was shortened by 3 bases and J by 6 bases, with 6 bases between the two germline ends. The CDR3 has 11 amino acids. The CDR3 DNA sequence: TGTGCCAGCAGTTTTGCGGCCGAGCAGTACTTC. Its translation is CASSFAAEQYF.

The chain joins TRBV20-1 to TRBJ1-2; 8 nucleotides line up with TRBD1. The CDR3 covers 15 residues. V lost 3 bases and J lost 8; bases outside the gene matches: 14. Germline CDR1 and CDR2: DFQATT and SNEGSKA (reference sequence). Written as DNA, the CDR3 is TGCAGTGCTAGGAAGACAGGGGTAGAGAATCAGGGCTACACCTTC. This codes for CSARKTGVENQGYTF.

The table lists this clonotype with many counts. The rearrangement links TRBV20-1 to TRBJ2-7; 9 bases align to TRBD2. Per germline, CDR1 DFQATT and CDR2 SNEGSKA (reference sequence). The V segment lost 2 bases and the J segment 4 bases; nucleotides outside the gene matches: 15. The CDR3 sequence is 17 residues long. The CDR3 sequence: CSARSAGGKGGFYEQYF. CDR3 in DNA: TGCAGTGCTAGATCAGCGGGGGGCAAGGGTGGTTTTTACGAGCAGTACTTC.

In this sample, this clonotype turned up many times. This chain connects TRBV18 to TRBJ1-2, with 7 nucleotides matching TRBD1. J lost 3 bases, V lost 4 bases, and 11 bases had no gene match. The V gene's germline CDR1 is KGHSH and CDR2 LQKENI. This CDR3 spans 16 amino acids. CDR3 sequence (DNA): TGTGCCAGCTCACAATCGGACAGGCCGGGGGACTATGGCTACACCTTC. Its protein is CASSQSDRPGDYGYTF.

This clonotype was counted many times. This chain uses TRBV5-5 with TRBJ1-1; D unclear. Germline CDR1 SGHKS, CDR2 YYEKEE (reference sequence). Trimming cost V 4 bases and J 2 bases, with 9 bases left between them. The CDR3 sequence is 13 residues long. CDR3: CASSPDGNTEAFF. The CDR3 DNA follows: TGTGCCAGCAGCCCGGACGGCAACACTGAAGCTTTCTTT.

This clonotype has ten or more counts. The rearrangement uses TRBV20-1 and TRBJ1-5; D not resolved. The CDR3 runs to 15 residues. Between the trimmed V and J ends, which lost 0 bases and 3 bases, there was a span of 12 bases. Germline CDR1 is DFQATT and CDR2 is SNEGSKA (reference sequence). The CDR3 here is CSARDNREVNQPQHF. Here the CDR3 DNA reads TGCAGTGCTAGAGATAACAGAGAGGTCAATCAGCCCCAGCATTTT.

This clonotype has at least ten counts. This chain uses TRBV10-2 with TRBJ2-4, with D possibly being TRBD1 (7 bases). The CDR3 contains 14 residues. Germline CDR1 is WSHSY and CDR2 is SAAADI. V lost 6 bases and J 7 bases, leaving 16 bases between the germline ends. The CDR3 region is CASSLLAGGNIQYF. As DNA, the CDR3 is TGCGCCAGCAGCCTCTTGGCAGGGGGGAACATTCAGTACTTC.

This clonotype has a count of ten or more. V usage is TRBV29-1 and J usage is TRBJ2-7; TRBD2 might be the D (6 bases). Germline V gene data show CDR1 as SQVTM and CDR2 as ANQGSEA. This CDR3 is built from 13 residues. Trimming shortened V by 6 bases and J by 3 bases, and 15 bases separated the two germline ends. The CDR3 loop is CSVPGGRVYEQYF. CDR3 DNA: TGCAGCGTCCCCGGGGGTCGGGTCTACGAGCAGTACTTC.

The V gene is TRBV24-1, the J gene TRBJ2-3, with 12 bases matching TRBD2. J gave up 2 bases and V 4 bases, and 3 bases lay outside the gene matches. The CDR3 extends over 16 amino acids. Germline V CDR1 and CDR2: KGHDR, SFDVKD. The CDR3 DNA reads TGTGCCACCAGTGACCGGACTAGCGGGGCCACAGATACGCAGTATTTT. Residues: CATSDRTSGATDTQYF.

The sample holds many counts of this clonotype. The J gene is TRBJ2-1, the V gene TRBV5-1, with D uncertain. Trimming took off 4 bases at V and 0 bases at J, with 11 bases between the two ends. CDR1 and CDR2 (germline): SGHRS, YFSETQ. CDR3 length equals 15 residues. The CDR3 nucleotides read TGCGCCAGCAGCGTGGACGGAAGCTCCTACAATGAGCAGTTCTTC. This gives the protein CASSVDGSSYNEQFF.

This clonotype showed up many times. The chain uses TRBV7-2 and TRBJ1-1; unclear D gene. Germline-derived CDR1 and CDR2 are SGHTA and FQGNSA. V lost 1 base and J lost 8, with 11 bases in between. This CDR3 is 13 amino acids long. The CDR3 region has the DNA TGTGCCAGCAGCTTAGATGGGTATTGGGAAGCTTTCTTT. Translated, it gives CASSLDGYWEAFF.

This clonotype has a count of ten or more. This chain links TRBV4-1 with TRBJ2-7; TRBD2 agrees at 7 bases. Germline CDR1 is MGHRA and CDR2 is YSYEKL. The CDR3 spans 15 residues. V lost 4 bases, J lost 0 bases, and 6 bases stayed unmatched. The CDR3 here is CASSRSGDNSYEQYF. The CDR3 coding sequence is TGCGCCAGCAGCCGCAGCGGGGATAACTCCTACGAGCAGTACTTC.

The table lists this clonotype with a few counts. V usage is TRBV20-1 and J usage is TRBJ2-2; TRBD2 agrees at 7 bases. Per germline, CDR1 DFQATT and CDR2 SNEGSKA (reference sequence). Losses at the gene ends were 4 bases for V and 6 bases for J; bases not matched to a gene: 8. CDR3 length: 14 residues. As DNA, the CDR3 is TGCAGTGCTAAGAGGGACGCGGGGGCCGGGGAGCTGTTTTTT. This gives the protein CSAKRDAGAGELFF.